This is a list of T cell receptor beta chains from one sample in a study of blood T cell repertoires in COVID-19. Clones were sequenced by immunoSEQ multiplex PCR, and TCRdb holds only the in-frame ones, with some missing. The sample comprises about 180,000 clones, under 90% of which are singletons, and about a sixth rests with the top ten. Specimen: PBMCs or T cells enriched from blood (not recorded which). The source of these receptors is a man aged 60 to 69 who had recovered from COVID-19. CDR3s include the opening cysteine and the closing phenylalanine or tryptophan. Each record gives: J gene, D gene, V gene, clone size, CDR3 protein, CDR3 DNA. D genes are given only for firm matches. Only some rows state a clone size, as once, few, many or a class for expanded clones.

j_call: TRBJ2-4
d_call: TRBD2
v_call: TRBV19
clone_size: NA
cdr3_aa: CASSMPERGNIQYF
cdr3_nt: TGTGCCAGTAGTATGCCGGAGCGGGGAAACATTCAGTACTTC

j_call: TRBJ2-5
d_call: NA
v_call: TRBV12-3/TRBV12-4
clone_size: NA
cdr3_aa: CASSLSRETQYF
cdr3_nt: TGTGCCAGCAGTTTATCGAGGGAGACCCAGTACTTC

j_call: TRBJ2-1
d_call: TRBD2
v_call: TRBV3-1/TRBV3-2
clone_size: NA
cdr3_aa: CASTTVAGGVNEQFF
cdr3_nt: TGTGCCAGCACCACCGTGGCGGGAGGAGTAAATGAGCAGTTCTTC

j_call: TRBJ1-5
d_call: NA
v_call: TRBV2
clone_size: NA
cdr3_aa: CASVSGRGEPQHF
cdr3_nt: TGTGCCAGCGTTTCGGGCAGGGGAGAGCCCCAGCATTTT

j_call: TRBJ1-5
d_call: TRBD1
v_call: TRBV7-2
clone_size: NA
cdr3_aa: CASRPDRVNQPQHF
cdr3_nt: TGTGCCAGCAGACCAGACAGGGTTAATCAGCCCCAGCATTTT

j_call: TRBJ2-5
d_call: TRBD1
v_call: TRBV18
clone_size: NA
cdr3_aa: CASSPLGQGVLETQYF
cdr3_nt: TGTGCCAGCTCACCCCTGGGACAGGGTGTCTTGGAGACCCAGTACTTC

j_call: TRBJ1-6
d_call: NA
v_call: TRBV27
clone_size: NA
cdr3_aa: CASSRGVGNNSPLHF
cdr3_nt: TGTGCCAGCAGCCGGGGGGTGGGGAACAATTCACCCCTCCACTTT

j_call: TRBJ2-3
d_call: TRBD1
v_call: TRBV7-9
clone_size: NA
cdr3_aa: CASSLHRQGRDSDTQYF
cdr3_nt: TGTGCCAGCAGCTTGCATCGACAGGGACGGGATTCAGATACGCAGTATTTT

j_call: TRBJ2-3
d_call: NA
v_call: TRBV19
clone_size: NA
cdr3_aa: CASSISQGTDTQYF
cdr3_nt: TGTGCCAGTAGTATAAGCCAGGGGACAGATACGCAGTATTTT

j_call: TRBJ2-7
d_call: NA
v_call: TRBV1
clone_size: NA
cdr3_aa: CTSSFGIASRQQYF
cdr3_nt: TGCACCAGCAGCTTCGGGATAGCCTCCCGGCAGCAGTACTTC

j_call: TRBJ1-2
d_call: TRBD1
v_call: TRBV19
clone_size: NA
cdr3_aa: CASRDRHNYGYTF
cdr3_nt: TGTGCCAGCCGGGACAGGCATAACTATGGCTACACCTTC

j_call: TRBJ2-7
d_call: TRBD1
v_call: TRBV6-5
clone_size: NA
cdr3_aa: CASRWGQVAYEQYF
cdr3_nt: TGTGCCAGCAGATGGGGACAGGTGGCCTACGAGCAGTACTTC

j_call: TRBJ2-1
d_call: TRBD2
v_call: TRBV28
clone_size: NA
cdr3_aa: CASSFTSGRPPYNEQFF
cdr3_nt: TGTGCCAGCAGTTTTACTAGCGGGAGGCCCCCTTACAATGAGCAGTTCTTC

j_call: TRBJ1-1
d_call: NA
v_call: TRBV30
clone_size: NA
cdr3_aa: CAWSVSRMNTEAFF
cdr3_nt: TGTGCCTGGAGTGTATCCAGAATGAACACTGAAGCTTTCTTT

j_call: TRBJ2-3
d_call: NA
v_call: TRBV5-1
clone_size: NA
cdr3_aa: CASSLEGDGTDTQYF
cdr3_nt: TGCGCCAGCAGCTTGGAGGGGGATGGCACAGATACGCAGTATTTT

j_call: TRBJ2-1
d_call: NA
v_call: TRBV7-3
clone_size: NA
cdr3_aa: CASSGAGRNEQFF
cdr3_nt: TGTGCCAGCAGCGGCGCAGGGCGGAATGAGCAGTTCTTC

j_call: TRBJ1-1
d_call: NA
v_call: TRBV15
clone_size: NA
cdr3_aa: CATGHLNTEAFF
cdr3_nt: TGTGCCACCGGGCACTTGAACACTGAAGCTTTCTTT

j_call: TRBJ2-1
d_call: TRBD2
v_call: TRBV7-3
clone_size: NA
cdr3_aa: CASGGVSYNEQFF
cdr3_nt: TGTGCCTCTGGGGGGGTGTCCTACAATGAGCAGTTCTTC

j_call: TRBJ2-3
d_call: TRBD1
v_call: TRBV5-1
clone_size: once
cdr3_aa: CANRGQDTQYF
cdr3_nt: TGCGCCAATAGGGGGCAAGATACGCAGTATTTT

j_call: TRBJ1-3
d_call: NA
v_call: TRBV28
clone_size: NA
cdr3_aa: CASSLGGDARQVNSGNTIYF
cdr3_nt: TGTGCCAGCAGTTTGGGTGGGGACGCCAGACAGGTAAACTCTGGAAACACCATATATTTT

j_call: TRBJ1-2
d_call: NA
v_call: TRBV30
clone_size: NA
cdr3_aa: CASHRVANYGYTF
cdr3_nt: TGTGCCTCCCACAGGGTGGCTAACTATGGCTACACCTTC

j_call: TRBJ1-1
d_call: TRBD1
v_call: TRBV7-3
clone_size: many
cdr3_aa: CASSVQGGYTEAFF
cdr3_nt: TGTGCCAGCAGCGTACAGGGGGGTTACACTGAAGCTTTCTTT

j_call: TRBJ2-5
d_call: TRBD1
v_call: TRBV11-3
clone_size: NA
cdr3_aa: CASSQPGQGKGQETQYF
cdr3_nt: TGTGCCAGCAGCCAGCCCGGACAGGGCAAAGGTCAAGAGACCCAGTACTTC

j_call: TRBJ2-1
d_call: TRBD1
v_call: TRBV19
clone_size: NA
cdr3_aa: CASSFKGSGGVYNEQFF
cdr3_nt: TGTGCCAGTAGTTTCAAGGGGTCAGGGGGCGTCTACAATGAGCAGTTCTTC

j_call: TRBJ2-2
d_call: TRBD1
v_call: TRBV11-3
clone_size: NA
cdr3_aa: CASSLGTGDTGELFF
cdr3_nt: TGTGCCAGCAGCTTGGGGACAGGGGACACCGGGGAGCTGTTTTTT

j_call: TRBJ1-4
d_call: NA
v_call: TRBV19
clone_size: few
cdr3_aa: CASSGSGRTEKLFF
cdr3_nt: TGTGCCAGTAGTGGTTCGGGGAGGACGGAAAAACTGTTTTTT

j_call: TRBJ2-1
d_call: TRBD2
v_call: TRBV11-2
clone_size: NA
cdr3_aa: CASSLVAGANNEQFF
cdr3_nt: TGTGCCAGCAGCTTAGTAGCGGGGGCGAACAATGAGCAGTTCTTC

j_call: TRBJ1-5
d_call: NA
v_call: TRBV2
clone_size: NA
cdr3_aa: CASSASLVQPQHF
cdr3_nt: TGTGCCAGCAGTGCGAGTTTGGTACAGCCCCAGCATTTT

j_call: TRBJ2-7
d_call: NA
v_call: TRBV5-1
clone_size: NA
cdr3_aa: CASSMGVSQGEQYF
cdr3_nt: TGCGCCAGCAGCATGGGAGTTAGCCAGGGCGAGCAGTACTTC

j_call: TRBJ1-2
d_call: TRBD1
v_call: TRBV6-5
clone_size: NA
cdr3_aa: CASSPSDRVYGYTF
cdr3_nt: TGTGCCAGCAGCCCATCGGACAGGGTCTATGGCTACACCTTC

j_call: TRBJ1-2
d_call: TRBD1
v_call: TRBV19
clone_size: NA
cdr3_aa: CASSPTGGPYGYTF
cdr3_nt: TGTGCCAGTAGTCCGACAGGGGGCCCATATGGCTACACCTTC

j_call: TRBJ1-3
d_call: NA
v_call: TRBV27
clone_size: NA
cdr3_aa: CASRPLGGRFSGNTIYF
cdr3_nt: TGTGCCAGCAGACCCCTCGGGGGGCGCTTTTCTGGAAACACCATATATTTT

j_call: TRBJ2-7
d_call: NA
v_call: TRBV18
clone_size: NA
cdr3_aa: CASSPRAHEQYF
cdr3_nt: TGTGCCAGCTCACCACGGGCTCACGAGCAGTACTTC

j_call: TRBJ2-5
d_call: TRBD2
v_call: TRBV20-1
clone_size: NA
cdr3_aa: CSASSGLAGVETQYF
cdr3_nt: TGCAGTGCTAGTAGCGGACTAGCGGGAGTAGAGACCCAGTACTTC

j_call: TRBJ1-5
d_call: TRBD1
v_call: TRBV28
clone_size: few
cdr3_aa: CASSLRGQDNQPQHF
cdr3_nt: TGTGCCAGCAGTTTAAGGGGGCAAGACAATCAGCCCCAGCATTTT

j_call: TRBJ2-2
d_call: NA
v_call: TRBV19
clone_size: once
cdr3_aa: CASSKASGTLSGELFF
cdr3_nt: TGTGCCAGTAGTAAAGCGTCAGGGACACTATCCGGGGAGCTGTTTTTT

j_call: TRBJ1-5
d_call: NA
v_call: TRBV18
clone_size: once
cdr3_aa: CASSPLGGQPQHF
cdr3_nt: TGTGCCAGCTCACCACTCGGGGGGCAGCCCCAGCATTTT

j_call: TRBJ1-5
d_call: TRBD1
v_call: TRBV2
clone_size: NA
cdr3_aa: CASSGGQGQPQHF
cdr3_nt: TGTGCCAGCAGTGGAGGACAGGGTCAGCCCCAGCATTTT

j_call: TRBJ1-4
d_call: NA
v_call: TRBV19
clone_size: few
cdr3_aa: CASSIVRGYNEKLFF
cdr3_nt: TGTGCCAGTAGTATAGTCAGGGGATATAACGAAAAACTGTTTTTT

j_call: TRBJ2-3
d_call: NA
v_call: TRBV6-5
clone_size: NA
cdr3_aa: CASSPQGHTDTQYF
cdr3_nt: TGTGCCAGCAGTCCCCAGGGGCACACAGATACGCAGTATTTT

j_call: TRBJ2-1
d_call: TRBD1
v_call: TRBV9
clone_size: NA
cdr3_aa: CASSVTGSLGNEQFF
cdr3_nt: TGTGCCAGCAGCGTGACAGGGAGTCTAGGGAATGAGCAGTTCTTC

j_call: TRBJ2-1
d_call: NA
v_call: TRBV5-1
clone_size: NA
cdr3_aa: CASSLSVGGPRNEQFF
cdr3_nt: TGCGCCAGCAGCTTGTCTGTTGGAGGGCCACGCAATGAGCAGTTCTTC

j_call: TRBJ2-2
d_call: TRBD1
v_call: TRBV5-4
clone_size: NA
cdr3_aa: CASSINRGANTGELFF
cdr3_nt: TGTGCCAGCAGCATAAACAGGGGTGCGAACACCGGGGAGCTGTTTTTT

j_call: TRBJ1-2
d_call: TRBD1
v_call: TRBV19
clone_size: once
cdr3_aa: CASRRGGAYGYTF
cdr3_nt: TGTGCCAGTAGAAGAGGGGGCGCGTATGGCTACACCTTC

j_call: TRBJ2-5
d_call: NA
v_call: TRBV29-1
clone_size: NA
cdr3_aa: CSVEYPVLETQYF
cdr3_nt: TGCAGCGTTGAATACCCAGTCCTAGAGACCCAGTACTTC

j_call: TRBJ2-7
d_call: NA
v_call: TRBV18
clone_size: NA
cdr3_aa: CASSPQQGAAYEQYF
cdr3_nt: TGTGCCAGCTCACCACAACAGGGAGCGGCGTACGAGCAGTACTTC

j_call: TRBJ2-2
d_call: NA
v_call: TRBV18
clone_size: once
cdr3_aa: CASSPGQHTGELFF
cdr3_nt: TGTGCCAGCTCTCCCGGACAGCACACCGGGGAGCTGTTTTTT

j_call: TRBJ2-5
d_call: NA
v_call: TRBV18
clone_size: NA
cdr3_aa: CASSPPGETQYF
cdr3_nt: TGTGCCAGCTCCCCCCCGGGGGAGACCCAGTACTTC

j_call: TRBJ2-2
d_call: NA
v_call: TRBV7-3
clone_size: NA
cdr3_aa: CASSSDYTGELFF
cdr3_nt: TGTGCCAGCAGCTCCGACTACACCGGGGAGCTGTTTTTT

j_call: TRBJ2-3
d_call: TRBD1
v_call: TRBV25-1
clone_size: once
cdr3_aa: CASSEPRDRLYTDTQYF
cdr3_nt: TGTGCCAGCAGTGAACCGCGGGACAGGCTTTACACAGATACGCAGTATTTT

j_call: TRBJ2-7
d_call: NA
v_call: TRBV4-1
clone_size: NA
cdr3_aa: CASSQGQQDYYEQYF
cdr3_nt: TGCGCCAGCAGCCAAGGTCAACAGGACTACTACGAGCAGTACTTC

j_call: TRBJ2-4
d_call: NA
v_call: TRBV2
clone_size: NA
cdr3_aa: CASSGSPGDIQYF
cdr3_nt: TGTGCCAGCAGTGGGTCACCGGGGGACATTCAGTACTTC

j_call: TRBJ1-6
d_call: TRBD1
v_call: TRBV7-6
clone_size: NA
cdr3_aa: CASSLDQGQGVRPLHF
cdr3_nt: TGTGCCAGCAGCTTAGATCAGGGACAGGGCGTTCGACCCCTCCACTTT

j_call: TRBJ2-6
d_call: TRBD1
v_call: TRBV5-1
clone_size: once
cdr3_aa: CASSLWGQTSSGANVLTF
cdr3_nt: TGCGCCAGCAGCTTGTGGGGACAGACAAGCTCTGGGGCCAACGTCCTGACTTTC

j_call: TRBJ1-2
d_call: TRBD1
v_call: TRBV15
clone_size: NA
cdr3_aa: CATSIGDREIYGYTF
cdr3_nt: TGTGCCACCAGCATAGGGGACAGGGAAATCTATGGCTACACCTTC